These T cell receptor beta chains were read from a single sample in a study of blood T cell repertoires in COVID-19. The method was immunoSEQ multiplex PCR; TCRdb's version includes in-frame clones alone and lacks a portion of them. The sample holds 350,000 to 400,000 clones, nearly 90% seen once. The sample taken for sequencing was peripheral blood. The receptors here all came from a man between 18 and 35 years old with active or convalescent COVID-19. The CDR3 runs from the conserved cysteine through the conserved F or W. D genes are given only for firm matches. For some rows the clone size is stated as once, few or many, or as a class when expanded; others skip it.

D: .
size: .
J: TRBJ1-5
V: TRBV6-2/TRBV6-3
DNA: TGTGCCAGCAGCCCGCCGAGTGCAGGATATCAGCCCCAGCATTTT
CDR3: CASSPPSAGYQPQHF

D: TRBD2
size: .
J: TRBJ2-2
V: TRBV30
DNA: TGTGCCTGCAGAGCGGGAGGGGTCGCCGGGGAGCTGTTTTTT
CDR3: CACRAGGVAGELFF

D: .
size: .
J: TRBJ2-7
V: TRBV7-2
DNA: TGTGCCAGCAGCTTAGGGGGTTCGGGGTCATACGAGCAGTACTTC
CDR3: CASSLGGSGSYEQYF

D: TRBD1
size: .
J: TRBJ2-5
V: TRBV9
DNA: TGTGCCAGCAGCGTAGACAGGGGTGGTGTGACCCAGTACTTC
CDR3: CASSVDRGGVTQYF

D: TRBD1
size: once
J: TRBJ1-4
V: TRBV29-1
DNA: TGCAGCGTCCAGGGGGCGCATGAAAAACTGTTTTTT
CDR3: CSVQGAHEKLFF

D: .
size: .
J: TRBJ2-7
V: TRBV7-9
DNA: TGTGCCAGCAGCTCGTCTAGCGACTACGAGCAGTACTTC
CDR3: CASSSSSDYEQYF

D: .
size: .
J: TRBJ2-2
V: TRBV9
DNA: TGTGCCAGCAGCCCCAAGCAAGGGGTGCGCCCAATCACCGGGGAGCTGTTTTTT
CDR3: CASSPKQGVRPITGELFF

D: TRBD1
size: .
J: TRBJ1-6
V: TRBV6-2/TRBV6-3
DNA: TGTGCCAGCAGTTACCCACGGACAGGGACCTATAATTCACCCCTCCACTTT
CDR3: CASSYPRTGTYNSPLHF

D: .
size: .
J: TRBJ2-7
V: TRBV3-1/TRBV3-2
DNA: TGTGCCAGCAGCCAAGAATTCGGACCCCGAGGGCCCTACGAGCAGTACTTC
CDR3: CASSQEFGPRGPYEQYF

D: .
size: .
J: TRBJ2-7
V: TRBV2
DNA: TGTGCCAGCAGTGTACAGGCAAGAACTCCCTACGAGCAGTACTTC
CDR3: CASSVQARTPYEQYF

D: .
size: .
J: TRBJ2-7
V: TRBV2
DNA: TGTGCCAGCAATATCTACGAGCAGTACTTC
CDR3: CASNIYEQYF

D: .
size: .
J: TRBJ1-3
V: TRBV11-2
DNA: TGTGCCAGCAGCTTAGGGGCAGGCTCTGGAAACACCATATATTTT
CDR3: CASSLGAGSGNTIYF

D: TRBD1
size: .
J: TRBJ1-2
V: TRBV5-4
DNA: TGTGCCAGCAGCCGGGGTACAGGGGTAGAAGGGATCTATGGCTACACCTTC
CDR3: CASSRGTGVEGIYGYTF

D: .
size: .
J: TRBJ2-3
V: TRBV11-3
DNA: TGTGCCAGCAGCTCTCAACCGGCAGATACGCAGTATTTT
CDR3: CASSSQPADTQYF

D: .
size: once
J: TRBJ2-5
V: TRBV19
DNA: TGTGCCAGTAGCACACGCCGCGAGGGCTTCCAAGAGACCCAGTACTTC
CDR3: CASSTRREGFQETQYF

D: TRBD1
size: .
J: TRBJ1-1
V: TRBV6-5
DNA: TGTGCCAGCAGCTTTGACAGGGGAGAAGCTTTCTTT
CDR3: CASSFDRGEAFF

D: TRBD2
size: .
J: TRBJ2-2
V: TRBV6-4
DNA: TGTGCCAGCAGAGGGACTAGCGGGAGAAGTGGCACCGGGGAGCTGTTTTTT
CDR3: CASRGTSGRSGTGELFF

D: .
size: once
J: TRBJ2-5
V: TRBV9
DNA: TGTGCCAGCAGCGCCCAGGGGTGGGAGACCCAGTACTTC
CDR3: CASSAQGWETQYF

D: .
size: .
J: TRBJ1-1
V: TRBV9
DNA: TGTGCCAGCAGCTCCCGGGGGGCCCTGAACACTGAAGCTTTCTTT
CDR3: CASSSRGALNTEAFF

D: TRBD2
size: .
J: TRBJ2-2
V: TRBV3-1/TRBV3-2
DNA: TGTGCCAGCGAGCGGGGGGCCGCGGGGGAGCTGTTTTTT
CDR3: CASERGAAGELFF

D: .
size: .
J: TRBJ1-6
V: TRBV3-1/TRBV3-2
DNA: TGTGCCAGCAGCCAAGGACAGATTAATTCACCCCTCCACTTT
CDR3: CASSQGQINSPLHF

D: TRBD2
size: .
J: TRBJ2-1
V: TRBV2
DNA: TGTGCCAGCCGACCCCGGACTAGCGGGGCGCGGGGTGAGCAGTTCTTC
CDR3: CASRPRTSGARGEQFF

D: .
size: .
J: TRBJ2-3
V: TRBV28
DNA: TGTGCCAGCAGTTTAGCAGGGAGCACAGATACGCAGTATTTT
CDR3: CASSLAGSTDTQYF

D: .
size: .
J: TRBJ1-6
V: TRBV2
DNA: TGTGCCAGCAGTGAAGGGCAGGGTCGTGGTCCCCTCCACTTT
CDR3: CASSEGQGRGPLHF

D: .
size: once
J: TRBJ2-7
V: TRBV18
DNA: TGTGCCAGCTCCCCATCGGTAGGGGCCCTTCCCTACGAGCAGTACTTC
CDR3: CASSPSVGALPYEQYF

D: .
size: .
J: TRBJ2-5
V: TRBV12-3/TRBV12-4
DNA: TGTGCCAGCAGCTTAAGGGAGATCCGGGCCCAGTACTTC
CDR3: CASSLREIRAQYF

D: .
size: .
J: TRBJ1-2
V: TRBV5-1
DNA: TGCGCCAGCAATCAAACGAACCCATTCCCCCGCCATACAGGCTTGGTATCTGGCTACACCTTC
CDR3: CASNQTNPFPRHTGLVSGYTF

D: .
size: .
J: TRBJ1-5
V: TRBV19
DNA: TGTGCCAGTAGGGACCAGGGCATTAGCAATCAGCCCCAGCATTTT
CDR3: CASRDQGISNQPQHF

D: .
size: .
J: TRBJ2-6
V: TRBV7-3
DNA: TGTGCCAGCAGCCCAGGCCTTCAGCGGGTCGGCCTGAGCTCTGGGGCCAACGTCCTGACTTTC
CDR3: CASSPGLQRVGLSSGANVLTF

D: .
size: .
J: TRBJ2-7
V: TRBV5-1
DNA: TGCGCCAGCAGCTTGTCCCCAGGGAACTACGAGCAGTACTTC
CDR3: CASSLSPGNYEQYF

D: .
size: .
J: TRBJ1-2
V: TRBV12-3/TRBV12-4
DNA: TGTGCCAGCAGTTTTGGCAGGATCTATGGCTACACCTTC
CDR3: CASSFGRIYGYTF

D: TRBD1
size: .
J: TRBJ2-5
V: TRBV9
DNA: TGTGCCAGCAGCGTAGGACAGGGTCGACAAGAGACCCAGTACTTC
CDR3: CASSVGQGRQETQYF

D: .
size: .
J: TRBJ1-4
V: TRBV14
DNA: TGTGCCAGCAGCCAAGACAGGCAGATCCTTTTT
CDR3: CASSQDRQILF